This TCR beta chain was captured in a study of blood T cell repertoires in COVID-19. Looking at the study overall: Acute and convalescent COVID-19 samples came from the United States, Italy and Spain. Sources were T cells, B-cell-depleted T cells, or PBMCs; the material itself was cDNA or gDNA.

TCRdb keeps only in-frame clones here, not all; method: immunoSEQ multiplex PCR. The sample yields fewer than 450,000 clones, roughly 88% seen once. In Seattle, patients joined the study during active infection and were tracked longitudinally. The junction had 4 bases not matched to a gene; V was cut back by 3 bases and J by 3 bases. The germline CDR1 and CDR2 sequences are SGHTS and YDEGEE. The CDR3 is 14 residues long. This receptor was taken from a woman between 45 and 65 years old with COVID-19, enrolled during active disease. The genes are TRBV5-8 and TRBJ1-1, with TRBD1 identical over 8 bases. The specimen was peripheral blood. CDR3 in amino acids: CASSWTGRDTEAFF. CDR3 DNA: TGTGCCAGCAGCTGGACAGGGCGGGACACTGAAGCTTTCTTT.